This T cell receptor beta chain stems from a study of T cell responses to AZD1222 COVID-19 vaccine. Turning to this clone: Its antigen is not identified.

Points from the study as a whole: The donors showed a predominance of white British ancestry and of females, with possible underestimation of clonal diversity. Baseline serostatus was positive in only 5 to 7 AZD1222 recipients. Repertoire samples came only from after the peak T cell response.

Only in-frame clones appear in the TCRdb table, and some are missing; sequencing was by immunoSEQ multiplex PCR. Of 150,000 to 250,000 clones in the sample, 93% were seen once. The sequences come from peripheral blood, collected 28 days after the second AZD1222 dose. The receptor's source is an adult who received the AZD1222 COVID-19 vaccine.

This chain's CDR3 is CASSTGMNTEAFF. CDR3 nucleotide sequence: TGTGCCAGCAGTACAGGTATGAACACTGAAGCTTTCTTT. The chain combines TRBV6-4 with TRBJ1-1, with TRBD1 as a possible D gene (5 bases). The V end lost 5 bases, the J end lost 0 bases, and 7 bases lay between the germline ends. The CDR3 loop spans 13 amino acids. The germline CDR1 and CDR2 sequences are MRHNA and SNTAGT.